The 13 T cell receptor beta chains listed next were all sequenced from one sample in a study of cytomegalovirus exposure and HLA in healthy donors. 13 Jbeta primers and 60 Vbeta primers were used for the PCR. Measured with immunoSEQ multiplex PCR; TCRdb has only the in-frame clones, and not every one. Among about 140,000 clones listed, around two thirds were seen once. Sequencing input: PBMCs. The receptor source for this set is a male donor in good health and CMV-seronegative.

The chain joins TRBV2 to TRBJ2-2; possibly TRBD1 for D (5 bases). V lost 11 bases and J 6 bases, leaving 22 bases between the germline ends. The CDR3 consists of 15 residues. Germline V gene sequence: CDR1 SNHLY, CDR2 FYNNEI. The CDR3 protein is CASGSGATYPGELFF. CDR3 nucleotide sequence: TGTGCCTCAGGGTCAGGAGCGACGTATCCCGGGGAGCTGTTTTTT. Full variable domain (remainder filled in from reference TRBV2 and TRBJ2-2): EPEVTQTPSHQVTQMGQEVILRCVPISNHLYFYWYRQILGQKVEFLVSFYNNEISEKSEIFDDQFSVERPDGSNFTLKIRSTKLEDSAMYFCASGSGATYPGELFFGEGSRLTVL.

The rearrangement links TRBV19 to TRBJ2-1; D perhaps matches TRBD2 (5 bases). The CDR3 is made up of 14 amino acids. Germline values: CDR1 LNHDA, CDR2 SQIVND (reference sequence). Trimming cost V 7 bases and J 2 bases, with 12 bases left between them. The CDR3 sequence is CASTPGYPYNEQFF. Written as DNA, the CDR3 is TGTGCCAGTACCCCGGGGTACCCCTACAATGAGCAGTTCTTC. The full variable domain, its missing parts supplied by reference TRBV19 and TRBJ2-1, is DGGITQSPKYLFRKEGQNVTLSCEQNLNHDAMYWYRQDPGQGLRLIYYSQIVNDFQKGDIAEGYSVSREKKESFPLTVTSAQKNPTAFYLCASTPGYPYNEQFFGPGTRLTVL.

This clone was seen once. CDR3 amino acids: CASHGGRDAYEQYF. CDR3 DNA: TGTGCCAGCCACGGGGGTCGAGACGCCTACGAGCAGTACTTC. This chain connects TRBV28 to TRBJ2-7; D might be TRBD2 (6 bases). Looked up from germline, CDR1 is MDHEN and CDR2 is SYDVKM. The V and J ends lost 8 bases and 2 bases respectively, with 16 bases between them. The CDR3 is 14 amino acids.

The V call is TRBV5-4, the J call TRBJ2-5, with 16 nucleotides matching TRBD2. This CDR3 has 19 amino acids. After removal of 0 bases from V and 2 bases from J, the junction contained 7 bases not matched to a gene. The V gene's germline CDR1 is SGHNT and CDR2 YYREEE (reference sequence). The CDR3 loop is CASSLARRGLAGGQETQYF. The CDR3 nucleotides are TGTGCCAGCAGCTTGGCCCGCCGGGGACTAGCGGGGGGGCAAGAGACCCAGTACTTC.

V usage is TRBV7-2 and J usage is TRBJ1-4, with 10 bases fitting TRBD1. The CDR3 contains 17 residues. Germline V gene lookup returns CDR1 SGHTA and CDR2 FQGNSA. V shed 5 bases, J shed 8 bases, and the junction held 14 bases outside the gene matches. This chain's CDR3 is CASSPGTGAGLGEKLFF. As DNA, the CDR3 is TGTGCCAGCAGCCCGGGGACAGGGGCCGGTCTTGGGGAAAAACTGTTTTTT.

The V and J genes are TRBV6-1 and TRBJ2-7; no clear D gene. Germline CDR1 MNHNS, CDR2 SASEGT. The V and J ends lost 3 bases and 2 bases respectively, with 11 bases between them. This CDR3 comprises 14 residues. For the CDR3, the DNA is TGTGCCAGCAGTGAGTATCAGTCGCCCTACGAGCAGTACTTC. Its protein product is CASSEYQSPYEQYF.

The V and J genes are TRBV18 and TRBJ2-3; possible D gene TRBD2, 6 bases. There are 17 residues in the CDR3. Germline V CDR1 and CDR2: KGHSH, LQKENI. Trimming shortened V by 0 bases and J by 2 bases, and 15 bases separated the two germline ends. The CDR3 DNA reads as TGTGCCAGCTCACCACCGTCGCTAGCGTATGACACAGATACGCAGTATTTT. Protein sequence: CASSPPSLAYDTDTQYF.

CDR3 DNA sequence: TGTGCCATCAGTGAGACGGGGGAGACCCAGTACTTC. Translated, it gives CAISETGETQYF. This chain uses TRBV10-3 with TRBJ2-5, with a tentative D call TRBD2 (5 bases). The CDR3 covers 12 residues. Trimming took off 2 bases at V and 5 bases at J, with 6 bases between the two ends. The germline V gene has CDR1 ENHRY and CDR2 SYGVKD.

The chain employs TRBV19 and TRBJ2-2, with 8 bases lining up with TRBD1. This CDR3 spans 16 amino acids. With 2 bases clipped from V and 2 bases from J, the junction kept 4 bases outside the gene matches. Germline V gene data show CDR1 as LNHDA and CDR2 as SQIVND (reference sequence). In DNA form, the CDR3 reads TGTGCCAGTAGTATAATGGCAGGGGGCAACACCGGGGAGCTGTTTTTT. Translation gives CASSIMAGGNTGELFF.

This CDR3 is CASTERLAGNTDTQYF. The CDR3 DNA sequence: TGTGCCAGTACCGAGAGACTAGCGGGGAACACAGATACGCAGTATTTT. This sequence joins TRBV19 and TRBJ2-3; 11 bases agree with TRBD2. Unmatched junction bases numbered 8, after V lost 7 bases and J lost 2 bases. Germline-derived CDR1 and CDR2 are LNHDA and SQIVND (reference sequence). The CDR3 length is 16 residues. The full variable domain, rest sourced from reference TRBV19 and TRBJ2-3, is DGGITQSPKYLFRKEGQNVTLSCEQNLNHDAMYWYRQDPGQGLRLIYYSQIVNDFQKGDIAEGYSVSREKKESFPLTVTSAQKNPTAFYLCASTERLAGNTDTQYFGPGTRLTVL.

This chain connects TRBV12-1 to TRBJ2-2; the table names TRBD2, a call not compared with the DNA. TRBV12-1 is a documented pseudogene. The CDR3 spans 18 residues. The CDR3 here is CASSPAPGSGVRTGELFF. The DNA of the CDR3 is TGTGCCAGCAGCCCCGCCCCGGGGAGCGGGGTTAGGACCGGGGAGCTGTTTTTT.

The J gene is TRBJ2-7, the V gene TRBV28, with 9 positions matching TRBD1. V shed 6 bases and J 3 bases; nucleotides not matched to a gene: 6. CDR1 is MDHEN and CDR2 is SYDVKM in the germline V gene. This CDR3 is 14 amino acids long. CDR3 region: CASSPGDRVYEQYF. The CDR3 region has the DNA TGTGCCAGCAGCCCAGGGGACAGGGTCTACGAGCAGTACTTC. The variable domain in full, with the rest retrieved from reference TRBV28 and TRBJ2-7, is DVKVTQSSRYLVKRTGEKVFLECVQDMDHENMFWYRQDPGLGLRLIYFSYDVKMKEKGDIPEGYSVSREKKERFSLILESASTNQTSMYLCASSPGDRVYEQYFGPGTRLTVT.

This clone showed up just a few times. CDR3 nucleotides: TGTGCCAGCAAGAGTGGGGCTTTCATTCAGCCCCAGCATTTT. Translating it yields CASKSGAFIQPQHF. V is TRBV28 and J is TRBJ1-5, with D possibly TRBD1 on 5 matching bases. The germline V and J ends were trimmed by 7 bases and 6 bases, with 16 bases remaining between them. Germline CDR1 reads MDHEN; CDR2 reads SYDVKM. The CDR3 runs to 14 residues. The whole variable domain, remainder taken from reference TRBV28 and TRBJ1-5, is DVKVTQSSRYLVKRTGEKVFLECVQDMDHENMFWYRQDPGLGLRLIYFSYDVKMKEKGDIPEGYSVSREKKERFSLILESASTNQTSMYLCASKSGAFIQPQHFGDGTRLSIL.